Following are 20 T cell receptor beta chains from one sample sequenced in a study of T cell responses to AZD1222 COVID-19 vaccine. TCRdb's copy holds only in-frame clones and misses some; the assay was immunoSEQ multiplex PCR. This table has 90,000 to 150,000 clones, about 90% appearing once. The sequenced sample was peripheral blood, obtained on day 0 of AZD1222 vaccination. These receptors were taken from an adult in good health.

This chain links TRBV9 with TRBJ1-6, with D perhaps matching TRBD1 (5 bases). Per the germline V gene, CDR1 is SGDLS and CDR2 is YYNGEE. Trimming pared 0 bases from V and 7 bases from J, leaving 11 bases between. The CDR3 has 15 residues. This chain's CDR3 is CASSVDTGLNSPLHF. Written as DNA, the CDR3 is TGTGCCAGCAGCGTAGATACAGGCCTAAATTCACCCCTCCACTTT.

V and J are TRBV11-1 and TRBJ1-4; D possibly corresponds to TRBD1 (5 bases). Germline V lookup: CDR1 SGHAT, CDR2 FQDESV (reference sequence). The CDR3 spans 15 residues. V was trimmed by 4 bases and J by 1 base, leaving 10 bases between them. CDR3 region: CASSSGTVTNEKLFF. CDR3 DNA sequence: TGTGCCAGCAGCTCCGGGACGGTAACTAATGAAAAACTGTTTTTT.

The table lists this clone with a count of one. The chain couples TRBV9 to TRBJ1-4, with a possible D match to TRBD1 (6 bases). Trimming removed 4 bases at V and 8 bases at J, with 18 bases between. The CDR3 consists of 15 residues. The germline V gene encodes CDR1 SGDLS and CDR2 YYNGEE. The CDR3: CASSPGGRGGEKLFF. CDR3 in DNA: TGTGCCAGCAGCCCCGGGGGCAGGGGAGGCGAAAAACTGTTTTTT.

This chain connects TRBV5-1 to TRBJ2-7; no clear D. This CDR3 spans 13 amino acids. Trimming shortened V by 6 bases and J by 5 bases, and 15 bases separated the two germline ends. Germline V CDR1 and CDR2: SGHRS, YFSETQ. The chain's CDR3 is CASTVTPGDEQYF. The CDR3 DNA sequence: TGCGCCAGCACCGTGACCCCTGGGGACGAGCAGTACTTC.

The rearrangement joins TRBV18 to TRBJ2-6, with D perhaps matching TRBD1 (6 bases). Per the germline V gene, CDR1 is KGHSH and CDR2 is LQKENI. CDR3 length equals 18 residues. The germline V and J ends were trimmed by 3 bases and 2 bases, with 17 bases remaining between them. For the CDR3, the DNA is TGTGCCAGCTCACCGCCGCGCACTCCAGGGGCTGGGGCCAACGTCCTGACTTTC. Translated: CASSPPRTPGAGANVLTF.

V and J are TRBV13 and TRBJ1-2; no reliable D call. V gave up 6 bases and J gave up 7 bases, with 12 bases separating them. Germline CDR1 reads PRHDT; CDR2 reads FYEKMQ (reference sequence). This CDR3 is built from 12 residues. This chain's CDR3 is CASRLLTVGYTF. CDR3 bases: TGTGCCAGCAGACTTCTTACCGTTGGCTACACCTTC.

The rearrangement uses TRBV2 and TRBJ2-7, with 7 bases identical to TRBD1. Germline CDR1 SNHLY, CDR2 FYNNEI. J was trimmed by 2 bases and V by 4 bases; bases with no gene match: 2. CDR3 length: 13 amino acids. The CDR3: CASSGQGAYEQYF. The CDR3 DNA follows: TGTGCCAGCAGTGGGCAGGGGGCCTACGAGCAGTACTTC.

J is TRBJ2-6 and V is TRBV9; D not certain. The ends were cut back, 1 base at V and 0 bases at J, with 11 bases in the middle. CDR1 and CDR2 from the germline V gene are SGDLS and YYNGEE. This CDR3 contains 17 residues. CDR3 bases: TGTGCCAGCAGCGTAACCTACCTGGTCTCTGGGGCCAACGTCCTGACTTTC. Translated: CASSVTYLVSGANVLTF.

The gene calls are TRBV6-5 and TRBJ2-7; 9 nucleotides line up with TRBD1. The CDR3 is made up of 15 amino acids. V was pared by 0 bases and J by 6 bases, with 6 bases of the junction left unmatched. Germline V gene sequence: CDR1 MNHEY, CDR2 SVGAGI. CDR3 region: CASSYSGTGTTEQYF. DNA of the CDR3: TGTGCCAGCAGTTACTCGGGGACAGGGACAACCGAGCAGTACTTC.

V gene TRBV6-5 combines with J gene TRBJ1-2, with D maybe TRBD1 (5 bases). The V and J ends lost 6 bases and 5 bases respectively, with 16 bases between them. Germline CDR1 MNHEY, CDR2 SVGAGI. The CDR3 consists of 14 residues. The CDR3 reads CASSPGGGRYGYTF. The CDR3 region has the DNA TGTGCCAGCAGCCCGGGGGGGGGTAGGTATGGCTACACCTTC.

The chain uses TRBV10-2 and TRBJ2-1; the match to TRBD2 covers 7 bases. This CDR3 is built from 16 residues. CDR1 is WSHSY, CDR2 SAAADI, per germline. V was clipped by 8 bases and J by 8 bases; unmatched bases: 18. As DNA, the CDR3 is TGCGCCAGCTCCCGGTCAGTTAGCGGGTGGGGCGATGAGCAGTTCTTC. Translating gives CASSRSVSGWGDEQFF.

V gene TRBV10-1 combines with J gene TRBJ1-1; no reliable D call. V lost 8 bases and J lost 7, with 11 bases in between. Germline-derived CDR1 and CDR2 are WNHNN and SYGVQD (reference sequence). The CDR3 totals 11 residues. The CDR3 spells CASQTSYEAFF. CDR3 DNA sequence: TGCGCCAGCCAAACCTCCTATGAAGCTTTCTTT.

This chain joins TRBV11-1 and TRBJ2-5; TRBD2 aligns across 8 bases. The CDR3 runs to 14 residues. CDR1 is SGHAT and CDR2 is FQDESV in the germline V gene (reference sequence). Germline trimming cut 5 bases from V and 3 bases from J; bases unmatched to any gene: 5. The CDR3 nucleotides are TGTGCCAGCAGCATCGGGACTAGGGAAGAGACCCAGTACTTC. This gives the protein CASSIGTREETQYF.

Here the CDR3 DNA reads TGTGCCAGCAGCTTGCTAGGGGATGGATATGGCTACACCTTC. Protein product: CASSLLGDGYGYTF. The chain joins TRBV5-4 to TRBJ1-2; D possibly corresponds to TRBD1 (5 bases). The CDR3 sequence is 14 residues long. The V and J ends lost 1 base and 5 bases respectively, with 12 bases between them. CDR1 SGHNT and CDR2 YYREEE come from the germline V gene (reference sequence).

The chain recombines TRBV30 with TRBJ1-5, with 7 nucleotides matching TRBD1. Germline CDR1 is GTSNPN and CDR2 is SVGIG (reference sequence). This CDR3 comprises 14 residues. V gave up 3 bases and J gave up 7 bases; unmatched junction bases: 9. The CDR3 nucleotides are TGTGCCTGGAGCGGAAACAGGGGTGAGCAGCCCCAGCATTTT. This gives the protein CAWSGNRGEQPQHF.

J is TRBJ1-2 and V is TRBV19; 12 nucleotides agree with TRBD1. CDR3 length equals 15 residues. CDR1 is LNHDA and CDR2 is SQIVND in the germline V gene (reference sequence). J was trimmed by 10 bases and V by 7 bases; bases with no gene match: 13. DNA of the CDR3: TGTGCCAGTACCCTGAGGGGGACAGGGGGCATTGACTACACCTTC. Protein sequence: CASTLRGTGGIDYTF.

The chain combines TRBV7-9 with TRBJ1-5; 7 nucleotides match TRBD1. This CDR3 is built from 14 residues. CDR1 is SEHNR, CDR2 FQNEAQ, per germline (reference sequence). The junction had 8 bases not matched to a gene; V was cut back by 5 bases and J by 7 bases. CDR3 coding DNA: TGTGCCAGCAGCCCAGGGGGATTTGGGCAGCCCCAGCATTTT. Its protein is CASSPGGFGQPQHF. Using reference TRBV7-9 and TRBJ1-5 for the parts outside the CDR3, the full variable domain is DTGVSQNPRHKITKRGQNVTFRCDPISEHNRLYWYRQTLGQGPEFLTYFQNEAQLEKSRLLSDRFSAERPKGSFSTLEIQRTEQGDSAMYLCASSPGGFGQPQHFGDGTRLSIL.

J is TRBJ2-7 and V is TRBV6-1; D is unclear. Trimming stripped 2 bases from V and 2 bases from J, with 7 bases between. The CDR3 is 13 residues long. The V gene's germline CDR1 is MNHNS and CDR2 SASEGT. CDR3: CASSETTAYEQYF. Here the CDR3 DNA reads TGTGCCAGCAGTGAAACAACGGCCTACGAGCAGTACTTC.

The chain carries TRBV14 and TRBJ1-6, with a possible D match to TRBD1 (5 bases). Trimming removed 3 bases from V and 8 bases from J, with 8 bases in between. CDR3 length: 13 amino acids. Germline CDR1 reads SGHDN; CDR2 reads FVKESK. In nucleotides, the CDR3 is TGTGCCAGCAGCCACCGACAGTATTCACCCCTCCACTTT. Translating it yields CASSHRQYSPLHF.

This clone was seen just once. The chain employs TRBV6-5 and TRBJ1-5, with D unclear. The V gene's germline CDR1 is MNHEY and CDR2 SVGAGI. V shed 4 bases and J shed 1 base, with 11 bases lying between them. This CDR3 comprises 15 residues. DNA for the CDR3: TGTGCCAGCAGTTCTGGAGAGGCCAGCAATCAGCCCCAGCATTTT. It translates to CASSSGEASNQPQHF.